A selection of T cell receptor beta chains follows, all from one sample in a study of OX40 agonist ivuxolimab in advanced cancers. Generated by immunoSEQ multiplex PCR, the TCRdb table keeps only in-frame clones and is missing some. The sample lists tens of thousands of clones, about 86% occurring once. The sequencing here drew on CD4+ or CD8+ T cells sorted from blood, taken in a trial of the OX40 agonist ivuxolimab. The receptors were gathered from an adult with an advanced solid tumor such as melanoma, head and neck, liver or kidney cancer. Each CDR3 is given with its conserved first and last residue. Rows give clone size only sometimes, using once, few, many, or a class for an expanded clone.

CDR3 protein: CAWMMQGTDTQYF
CDR3 length: 13
clone size: NA
V gene: TRBV30

CDR3 protein: CASSLVGQVNTEAFF
CDR3 length: 15
clone size: NA
V gene: TRBV5-1

CDR3 protein: CAISEGQGEKLFF
CDR3 length: 13
clone size: NA
V gene: TRBV10-3

CDR3 protein: CASSVKAELGETQYF
CDR3 length: 15
clone size: NA
V gene: TRBV6-5

CDR3 protein: CASSFRGGSGTEAFF
CDR3 length: 15
clone size: NA
V gene: TRBV7-3

CDR3 protein: CASSPPGQANTGELFF
CDR3 length: 16
clone size: NA
V gene: TRBV18

CDR3 protein: CASSLGLANTGELFF
CDR3 length: 15
clone size: NA
V gene: TRBV7-3

CDR3 protein: CASSRGGIYGYTF
CDR3 length: 13
clone size: NA
V gene: TRBV9

CDR3 protein: CASSGSGWNQPQHF
CDR3 length: 14
clone size: many
V gene: TRBV10-2

CDR3 protein: CASSWGLAEGDTQYF
CDR3 length: 15
clone size: NA
V gene: TRBV9

CDR3 protein: CASSSPPSQGAGTF
CDR3 length: 14
clone size: once
V gene: TRBV5-4

CDR3 protein: CASSVLGFSYNEQFF
CDR3 length: 15
clone size: NA
V gene: TRBV9

CDR3 protein: CASSVKGALEGNTIYF
CDR3 length: 16
clone size: NA
V gene: TRBV9

CDR3 protein: CASSPRVGEQYF
CDR3 length: 12
clone size: NA
V gene: TRBV9

CDR3 protein: CASSRNGYNEQFF
CDR3 length: 13
clone size: NA
V gene: TRBV11-3

CDR3 protein: CAWDRQETQYF
CDR3 length: 11
clone size: NA
V gene: TRBV30

CDR3 protein: CASRVAGGPGEQFF
CDR3 length: 14
clone size: NA
V gene: TRBV30

CDR3 protein: CASSPLAGRDEQYF
CDR3 length: 14
clone size: NA
V gene: TRBV7-9